This TCR beta chain derives from a study of monozygotic twins with inflammatory bowel disease. TCRdb reprocessed the 5' RACE reads, keeping one entry per CDR3 protein, no DNA. The sample data list about 210,000 distinct CDR3 sequences. Germline loops: CDR1 SGHRS, CDR2 YFSETQ. The length of the CDR3 is 15 residues. Study-level findings and limits: Varying immunosuppressive regimens may have increased patient repertoire variability.

Concerning this clonotype: The antigen is not known.

Someone took a 2.5 ml blood sample from each of the donors. The chain employs TRBV5-1 and TRBJ1-1; TCRdb names TRBD1, which stays unverified in the absence of DNA. The specimen was blood. The sequence was obtained from a human donor with ulcerative colitis or Crohn's disease, or a healthy co-twin of an affected twin (not recorded which). The CDR3 is CASSLEPGVNTEAFF.